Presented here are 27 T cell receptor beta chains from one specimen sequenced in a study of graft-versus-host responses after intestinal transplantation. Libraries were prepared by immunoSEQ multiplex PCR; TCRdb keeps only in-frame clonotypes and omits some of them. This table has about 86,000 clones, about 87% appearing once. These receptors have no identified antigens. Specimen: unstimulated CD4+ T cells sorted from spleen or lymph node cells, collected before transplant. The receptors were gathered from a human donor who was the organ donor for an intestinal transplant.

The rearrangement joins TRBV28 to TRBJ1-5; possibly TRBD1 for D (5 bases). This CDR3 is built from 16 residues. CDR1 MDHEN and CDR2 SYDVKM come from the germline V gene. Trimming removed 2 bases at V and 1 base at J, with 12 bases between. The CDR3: CASSLGAGGSNQPQHF. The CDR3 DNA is TGTGCCAGCAGTTTAGGGGCGGGGGGAAGCAATCAGCCCCAGCATTTT. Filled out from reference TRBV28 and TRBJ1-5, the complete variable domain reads DVKVTQSSRYLVKRTGEKVFLECVQDMDHENMFWYRQDPGLGLRLIYFSYDVKMKEKGDIPEGYSVSREKKERFSLILESASTNQTSMYLCASSLGAGGSNQPQHFGDGTRLSIL.

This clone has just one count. CDR3 region: CASGRDSLTGELFF. The CDR3 nucleotides are TGTGCCAGCGGAAGGGACAGCCTAACCGGGGAGCTGTTTTTT. The chain is built from TRBV5-4 and TRBJ2-2; 7 nucleotides align to TRBD1. Trimming took 7 bases from V and 5 from J; bases not matched to a gene: 8. The V gene's germline CDR1 is SGHNT and CDR2 YYREEE (reference sequence). The CDR3 runs to 14 residues.

CDR3 in DNA: TGTGCCAGCAGCTTGGGGACAGGGGGGGAGACCCAGTACTTC. Protein: CASSLGTGGETQYF. The chain couples TRBV11-2 to TRBJ2-5; 11 bases agree with TRBD1. V gave up 3 bases and J gave up 5 bases; unmatched junction bases: 2. Germline lookup yields CDR1 SGHAT and CDR2 FQNNGV. CDR3 length: 14 amino acids.

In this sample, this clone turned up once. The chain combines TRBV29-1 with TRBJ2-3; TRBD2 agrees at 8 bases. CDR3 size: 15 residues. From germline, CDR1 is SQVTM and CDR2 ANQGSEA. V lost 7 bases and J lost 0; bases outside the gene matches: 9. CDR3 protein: CSAGGAGASTDTQYF. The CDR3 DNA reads TGCAGCGCGGGGGGGGCGGGCGCTAGCACAGATACGCAGTATTTT.

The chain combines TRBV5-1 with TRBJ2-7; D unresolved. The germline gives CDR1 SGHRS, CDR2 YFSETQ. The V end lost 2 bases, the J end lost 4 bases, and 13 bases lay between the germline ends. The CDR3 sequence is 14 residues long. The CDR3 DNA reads TGCGCCAGCAGCTTATCTACCGACTCTTACGAGCAGTACTTC. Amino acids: CASSLSTDSYEQYF.

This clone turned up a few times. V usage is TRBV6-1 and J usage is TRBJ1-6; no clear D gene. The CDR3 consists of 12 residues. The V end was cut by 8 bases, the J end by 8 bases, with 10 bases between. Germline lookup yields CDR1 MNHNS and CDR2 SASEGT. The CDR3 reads CASRRLYSPLHF. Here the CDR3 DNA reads TGTGCCAGCCGTCGACTGTATTCACCCCTCCACTTT.

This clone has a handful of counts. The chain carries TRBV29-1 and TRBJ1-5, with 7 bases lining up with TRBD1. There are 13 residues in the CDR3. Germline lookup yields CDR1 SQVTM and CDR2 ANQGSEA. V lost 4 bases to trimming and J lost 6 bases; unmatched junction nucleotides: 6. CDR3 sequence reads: CSVVGQIGQPQHF. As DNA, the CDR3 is TGCAGCGTTGTGGGACAGATCGGTCAGCCCCAGCATTTT.

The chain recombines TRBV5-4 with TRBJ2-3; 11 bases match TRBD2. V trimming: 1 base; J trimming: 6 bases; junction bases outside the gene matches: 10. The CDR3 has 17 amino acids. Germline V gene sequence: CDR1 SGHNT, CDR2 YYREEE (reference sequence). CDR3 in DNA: TGTGCCAGCAGCTTGAAGTGGCTAGCGGGGGGCGAGGATACGCAGTATTTT. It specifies CASSLKWLAGGEDTQYF.

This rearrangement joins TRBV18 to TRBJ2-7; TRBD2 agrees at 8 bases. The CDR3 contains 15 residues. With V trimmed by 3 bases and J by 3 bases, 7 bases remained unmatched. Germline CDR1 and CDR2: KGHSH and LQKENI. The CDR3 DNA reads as TGTGCCAGCTCACCTCCCGGGACTAGGGTCTACGAGCAGTACTTC. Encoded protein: CASSPPGTRVYEQYF.

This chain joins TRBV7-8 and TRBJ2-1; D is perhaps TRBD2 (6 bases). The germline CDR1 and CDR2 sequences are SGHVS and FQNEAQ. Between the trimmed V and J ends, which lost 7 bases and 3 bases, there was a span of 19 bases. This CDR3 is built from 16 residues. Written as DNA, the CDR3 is TGTGCCAGCACCTACGCGTTGGGAGGCTACTACAATGAGCAGTTCTTC. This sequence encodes CASTYALGGYYNEQFF. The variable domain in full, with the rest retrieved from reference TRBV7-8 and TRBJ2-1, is GAGVSQSPRYKVAKRGQDVALRCDPISGHVSLFWYQQALGQGPEFLTYFQNEAQLDKSGLPSDRFFAERPEGSVSTLKIQRTQQEDSAVYLCASTYALGGYYNEQFFGPGTRLTVL.

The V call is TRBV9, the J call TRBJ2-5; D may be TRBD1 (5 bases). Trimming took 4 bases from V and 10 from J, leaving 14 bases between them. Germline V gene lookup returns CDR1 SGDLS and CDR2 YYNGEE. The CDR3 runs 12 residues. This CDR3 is CASSPQGWDQYF. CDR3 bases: TGTGCCAGCAGCCCCCAGGGTTGGGACCAGTACTTC.

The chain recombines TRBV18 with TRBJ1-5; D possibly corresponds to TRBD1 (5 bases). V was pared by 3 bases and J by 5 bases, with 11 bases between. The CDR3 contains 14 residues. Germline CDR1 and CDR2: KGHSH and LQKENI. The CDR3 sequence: CASSPDSEDQPQHF. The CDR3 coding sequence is TGTGCCAGCTCACCCGACAGTGAGGATCAGCCCCAGCATTTT. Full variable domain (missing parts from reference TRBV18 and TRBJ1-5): NAGVMQNPRHLVRRRGQEARLRCSPMKGHSHVYWYRQLPEEGLKFMVYLQKENIIDESGMPKERFSAEFPKEGPSILRIQQVVRGDSAAYFCASSPDSEDQPQHFGDGTRLSIL.

The CDR3 DNA reads TGTGCCAGCAGCCCTAGACAGGGGGCTGTCACTGAAGCTTTCTTT. Translating it yields CASSPRQGAVTEAFF. V usage is TRBV7-8 and J usage is TRBJ1-1, with 10 bases aligning to TRBD1. V shed 5 bases and J 4 bases; nucleotides not matched to a gene: 7. The CDR3 consists of 15 residues. Germline CDR1 reads SGHVS; CDR2 reads FQNEAQ.

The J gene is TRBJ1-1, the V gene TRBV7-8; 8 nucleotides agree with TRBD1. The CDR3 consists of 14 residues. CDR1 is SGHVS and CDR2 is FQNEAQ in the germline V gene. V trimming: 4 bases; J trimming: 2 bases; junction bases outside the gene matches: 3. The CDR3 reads CASSWGTGNTEAFF. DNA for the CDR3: TGTGCCAGCAGCTGGGGGACAGGCAACACTGAAGCTTTCTTT.

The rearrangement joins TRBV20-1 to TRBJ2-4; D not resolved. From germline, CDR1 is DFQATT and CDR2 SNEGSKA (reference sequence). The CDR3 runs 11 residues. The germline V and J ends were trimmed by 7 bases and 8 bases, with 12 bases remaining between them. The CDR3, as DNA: TGCAGTGTGAGAAAATTGGACATTCAGTACTTC. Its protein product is CSVRKLDIQYF.

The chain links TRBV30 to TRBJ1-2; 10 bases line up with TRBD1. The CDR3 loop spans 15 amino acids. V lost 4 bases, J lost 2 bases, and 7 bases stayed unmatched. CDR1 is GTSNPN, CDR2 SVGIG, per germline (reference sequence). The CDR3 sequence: CAWTGQGVPNYGYTF. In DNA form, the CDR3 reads TGTGCCTGGACCGGACAGGGGGTTCCGAACTATGGCTACACCTTC.

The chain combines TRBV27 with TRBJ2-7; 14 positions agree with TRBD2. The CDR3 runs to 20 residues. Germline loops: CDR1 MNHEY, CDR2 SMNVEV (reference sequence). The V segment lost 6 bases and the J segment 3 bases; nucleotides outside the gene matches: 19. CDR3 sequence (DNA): TGTGCCAGCAGCCTTAGGGGGGGACTAGCGGGAGTCTGGAGCGGCTACGAGCAGTACTTC. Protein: CASSLRGGLAGVWSGYEQYF.

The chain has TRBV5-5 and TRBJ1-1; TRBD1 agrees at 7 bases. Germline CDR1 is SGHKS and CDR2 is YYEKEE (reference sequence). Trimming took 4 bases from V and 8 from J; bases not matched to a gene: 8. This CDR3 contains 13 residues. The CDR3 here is CASSPGTAVEAFF. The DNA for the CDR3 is TGTGCCAGCAGCCCCGGGACAGCCGTAGAAGCTTTCTTT.

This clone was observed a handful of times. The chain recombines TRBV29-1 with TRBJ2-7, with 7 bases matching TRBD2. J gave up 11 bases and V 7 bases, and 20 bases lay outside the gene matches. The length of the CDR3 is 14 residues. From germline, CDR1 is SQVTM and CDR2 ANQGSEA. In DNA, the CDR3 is TGCAGCGCCCGGGGGGATCCCAACATAGGAGCAGAGTACTTC. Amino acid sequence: CSARGDPNIGAEYF.

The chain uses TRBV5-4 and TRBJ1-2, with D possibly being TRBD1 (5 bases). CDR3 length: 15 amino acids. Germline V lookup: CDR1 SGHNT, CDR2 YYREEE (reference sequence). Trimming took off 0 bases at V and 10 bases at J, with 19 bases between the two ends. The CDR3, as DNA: TGTGCCAGCAGCTTGGGCAGCCTGTCCCCAGGGCCCTACACCTTC. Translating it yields CASSLGSLSPGPYTF.

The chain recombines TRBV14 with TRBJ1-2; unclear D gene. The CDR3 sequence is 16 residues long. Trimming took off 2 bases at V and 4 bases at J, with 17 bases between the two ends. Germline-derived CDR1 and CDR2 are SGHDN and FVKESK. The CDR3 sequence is CASSQIRGVDPYGYTF. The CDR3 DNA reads TGTGCCAGCAGCCAAATCCGGGGTGTCGACCCCTATGGCTACACCTTC.

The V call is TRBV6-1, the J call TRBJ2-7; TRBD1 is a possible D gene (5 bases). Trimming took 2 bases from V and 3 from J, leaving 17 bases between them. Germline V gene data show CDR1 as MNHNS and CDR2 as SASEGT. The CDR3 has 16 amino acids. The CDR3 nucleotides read TGTGCCAGCAGTGAAAAAAGGAGCAGGGCCTTCTACGAGCAGTACTTC. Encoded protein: CASSEKRSRAFYEQYF.

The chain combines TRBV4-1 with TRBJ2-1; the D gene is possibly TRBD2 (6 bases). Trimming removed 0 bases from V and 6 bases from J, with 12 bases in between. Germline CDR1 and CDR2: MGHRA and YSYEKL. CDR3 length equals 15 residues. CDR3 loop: CASSQDPTSLNEQFF. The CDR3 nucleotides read TGCGCCAGCAGCCAAGATCCTACTAGCCTCAATGAGCAGTTCTTC.

The CDR3 protein is CASSSEMTGSAFF. CDR3 nucleotide sequence: TGTGCCAGCAGCTCTGAAATGACAGGGTCGGCTTTCTTT. The J gene is TRBJ1-1, the V gene TRBV5-8; 7 nucleotides match TRBD1. This CDR3 contains 13 residues. Germline loops: CDR1 SGHTS, CDR2 YDEGEE. The ends lost 3 bases at V and 11 bases at J; junction bases unmatched: 10.

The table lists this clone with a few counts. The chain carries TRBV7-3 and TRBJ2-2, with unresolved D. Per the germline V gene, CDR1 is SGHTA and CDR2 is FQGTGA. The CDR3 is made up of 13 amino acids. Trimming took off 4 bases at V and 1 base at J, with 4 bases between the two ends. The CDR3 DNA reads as TGTGCCAGCAGCTCGAGGAACACCGGGGAGCTGTTTTTT. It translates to CASSSRNTGELFF.

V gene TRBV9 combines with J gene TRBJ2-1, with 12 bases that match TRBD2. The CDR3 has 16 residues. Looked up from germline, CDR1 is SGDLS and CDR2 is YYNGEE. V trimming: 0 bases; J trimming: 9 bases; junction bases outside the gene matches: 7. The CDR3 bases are TGTGCCAGCAGCGTAGATCCTCTAGCGGGGGGGTCTGAGCAGTTCTTC. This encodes CASSVDPLAGGSEQFF. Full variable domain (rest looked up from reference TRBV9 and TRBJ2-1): DSGVTQTPKHLITATGQRVTLRCSPRSGDLSVYWYQQSLDQGLQFLIQYYNGEERAKGNILERFSAQQFPDLHSELNLSSLELGDSALYFCASSVDPLAGGSEQFFGPGTRLTVL.

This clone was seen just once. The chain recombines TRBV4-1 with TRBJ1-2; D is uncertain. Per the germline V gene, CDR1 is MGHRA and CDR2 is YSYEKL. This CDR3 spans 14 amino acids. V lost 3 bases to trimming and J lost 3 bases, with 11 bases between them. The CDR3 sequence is CASSHPGLDYGYTF. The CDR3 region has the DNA TGCGCCAGCAGCCACCCGGGTTTGGACTATGGCTACACCTTC.